The clone carrying this T cell receptor beta chain was seen a single time. Its target is unknown. Germline V CDR1 and CDR2: SQVTM, ANQGSEA. The CDR3 has 14 amino acids. Trimming cost V 6 bases and J 7 bases, with 18 bases left between them. This sample is part of a study of Graves' ophthalmopathy and Graves' hyperthyroidism. Study-level findings and limits: The model's prediction of ophthalmopathy progression had around 70% sensitivity and less than 75% specificity. The majority of expanded thyroid clonotypes above 0.001 frequency also occurred in blood.

The authors amplified TCR beta CDR3 regions from RNA transcripts. HTBI primers primed a first-round RT-PCR, and a second-round multiplex PCR followed. TCRdb processed the multiplex PCR reads anew with MiXCR; each CDR3 protein has one entry. Of approximately 700,000 distinct CDR3 sequences listed, 40% are singletons. Pregnant or lactating patients and those with other autoimmune diseases or uncontrolled infections were excluded. The receptor comes from an adult man with Graves' ophthalmopathy. This chain connects TRBV29-1 to TRBJ1-4; weak D call: TRBD1 (6 bases). Material for sequencing was peripheral blood. For the CDR3, the DNA is TGCAGCGTCAGGTCGGGGGGGCATGGTGAAAAACTGTTTTTT. This codes for CSVRSGGHGEKLFF.